Detailed here is one TCR beta chain. Its specificity is unknown. The data derive from a study of T cell responses to AZD1222 COVID-19 vaccine. Clones were read by immunoSEQ multiplex PCR, and TCRdb kept only the in-frame ones, dropping some. The sample lists 86,000 or so clones; more than 70% were seen once. Study findings and constraints: Vaccination with two AZD1222 doses was followed by a rise in Spike-specific TCR breadth and depth. Donors were mostly white British, more females; clonal diversity possibly underestimated. Unmutated variant regions reportedly attract nearly half of all spike-specific TCRs. Only 5 or 6 people who got AZD1222 tested seropositive at baseline.

There are 11 residues in the CDR3. The germline V gene has CDR1 DFQATT and CDR2 SNEGSKA (reference sequence). Trimming took 7 bases from V and 2 from J, leaving 5 bases between them. The sample consisted of peripheral blood, taken 28 days after the second AZD1222 dose. This chain joins TRBV20-1 and TRBJ1-4; D is ambiguous. The sequence derives from an adult who received the AZD1222 COVID-19 vaccine. The DNA of the CDR3 is TGCAGTGTCCGGACTAATGAAAAACTGTTTTTT. Translating it yields CSVRTNEKLFF.